The entry below describes one TCR beta chain. Authors' processing steps: Cell counts per sample came from amplifying reference gene primers. Sequencing used immunoSEQ multiplex PCR; TCRdb keeps in-frame clones, though not all of them. The V and J calls and the clone size are those of that table, but D and trimming were determined from the DNA. The sample includes around 150,000 clones, more than 65% of them seen just once. This entry is derived from a study of blood T cell repertoires in COVID-19. The wider study: Spain, Italy and the United States supplied samples that represented acute and convalescent COVID-19.

Participants, about 18 to 90 years old, spanned 24 US areas. Donors in Cohort 3 who had recovered were those with two negative PCRs, healthcare professional clearance, or resolution of their symptoms. From germline, CDR1 is DFQATT and CDR2 SNEGSKA (reference sequence). The CDR3 is made up of 14 amino acids. Trimming left V 3 bases short and J 4 bases short, with 13 bases between. V is TRBV20-1 and J is TRBJ1-5; weak D call: TRBD1 (6 bases). Sequencing input: PBMCs or T cells enriched from blood (not recorded which). The clonotype was recovered from a man aged 45-65 years who had recovered from COVID-19. The CDR3 nucleotides read TGCAGTGCTAGTCAGGGGACGGGTAATCAGCCCCAGCATTTT. Its translation: CSASQGTGNQPQHF.